Below are 14 T cell receptor beta chains sequenced from a single sample in a study of beta chain features in type 1 diabetes. Expressed TCRB transcripts were sequenced, since all the RNA that had been isolated was reverse transcribed. Clones were sequenced by immunoSEQ multiplex PCR, and TCRdb holds only the in-frame ones, with some missing. Here the sample spans approximately 330,000 clones, 11% being singletons. Sequencing input: naive CD4+ T cells from blood. Receptors were obtained from a woman younger than 45 in good health.

The chain carries TRBV4-1 and TRBJ2-1; 11 bases match TRBD2. V gave up 5 bases and J gave up 4 bases; unmatched junction bases: 7. This CDR3 is built from 16 residues. Germline CDR1 and CDR2: MGHRA and YSYEKL. The CDR3: CASSSTGTSGYNEQFF. For the CDR3, the DNA is TGCGCCAGCAGCTCTACCGGGACTAGCGGATACAATGAGCAGTTCTTC.

This clone was seen only a few times. The rearrangement uses TRBV27 and TRBJ2-1; the D gene is possibly TRBD2 (5 bases). The CDR3 has 12 residues. CDR1 MNHEY and CDR2 SMNVEV come from the germline V gene (reference sequence). V was pared by 10 bases and J by 9 bases, with 16 bases between. CDR3 DNA sequence: TGTGCCACCGGACGAGGGCCAGGTGAGCAGTTCTTC. It specifies CATGRGPGEQFF.

J is TRBJ1-2 and V is TRBV29-1; 8 positions match TRBD1. Germline CDR1 is SQVTM and CDR2 is ANQGSEA. Trimming took 7 bases from V and 6 from J; bases not matched to a gene: 4. The CDR3 is made up of 11 amino acids. CDR3 in DNA: TGCAGCGGCGGACAGGGTGATGGCTACACCTTC. Translation gives CSGGQGDGYTF.

This chain uses TRBV18 with TRBJ2-5; D perhaps matches TRBD1 (6 bases). Germline loops: CDR1 KGHSH, CDR2 LQKENI. V lost 4 bases and J lost 0, with 12 bases in between. This CDR3 spans 15 amino acids. Here the CDR3 reads CASSHRQEYQETQYF. CDR3 sequence (DNA): TGTGCCAGCTCACACCGACAGGAGTACCAAGAGACCCAGTACTTC.

Only a few counts were recorded for this clone. The rearrangement uses TRBV27 and TRBJ2-7; perhaps TRBD2 as D (5 bases). The CDR3 is 13 amino acids. Germline CDR1 is MNHEY and CDR2 is SMNVEV (reference sequence). V lost 7 bases, J lost 3 bases, and 13 bases lay in between. CDR3: CASITPRVYEQYF. In DNA form, the CDR3 reads TGTGCCAGCATCACTCCGCGGGTCTACGAGCAGTACTTC.

This clone came up a few times. This chain joins TRBV6-5 and TRBJ2-1; 12 nucleotides agree with TRBD2. After removal of 2 bases from V and 14 bases from J, the junction contained 10 bases not matched to a gene. The germline CDR1 and CDR2 sequences are MNHEY and SVGAGI. The CDR3 contains 15 residues. The CDR3 here is CASSYSQTSGRSEFF. The CDR3 nucleotides read TGTGCCAGCAGTTACAGTCAGACTAGCGGGAGAAGTGAGTTCTTC.

This clone was seen only a few times. V is TRBV30 and J is TRBJ2-2; D gene unclear. Trimming pared 5 bases from V and 1 base from J, leaving 8 bases between. CDR1 and CDR2 (germline): GTSNPN, SVGIG (reference sequence). The CDR3 contains 13 residues. CDR3 sequence: CAWQTLNTGELFF. Written as DNA, the CDR3 is TGTGCCTGGCAGACACTGAACACCGGGGAGCTGTTTTTT.

The chain carries TRBV5-6 and TRBJ2-2, with 7 bases fitting TRBD2. Losses at the gene ends were 2 bases for V and 2 bases for J; bases not matched to a gene: 9. The CDR3 extends over 17 amino acids. The germline gives CDR1 SGHDT, CDR2 YYEEEE. CDR3 amino acids: CASSLRSSGFNTGELFF. The CDR3, as DNA: TGTGCCAGCAGCTTAAGGTCTAGCGGCTTTAACACCGGGGAGCTGTTTTTT.

This clone appeared a few times. The V gene is TRBV28, the J gene TRBJ2-7; tentative D call: TRBD2 (6 bases). The germline V gene has CDR1 MDHEN and CDR2 SYDVKM. The CDR3 extends over 13 amino acids. V was trimmed by 2 bases and J by 1 base, leaving 6 bases between them. In nucleotides, the CDR3 is TGTGCCAGCAGTTTAGCGGGGTCCTACGAGCAGTACTTC. Translated: CASSLAGSYEQYF.

This clone was seen only a few times. J is TRBJ1-5 and V is TRBV7-9; 8 positions agree with TRBD1. Trimming at V came to 0 bases and at J to 4 bases, leaving 2 bases not matched to a gene. Germline lookup yields CDR1 SEHNR and CDR2 FQNEAQ (reference sequence). The CDR3 sequence is 15 residues long. CDR3 protein: CASSLAGTGNQPQHF. The CDR3 DNA sequence: TGTGCCAGCAGCTTAGCCGGGACAGGTAATCAGCCCCAGCATTTT.

The CDR3 sequence is CAWSVSGLADNEQFF. CDR3 DNA sequence: TGTGCCTGGAGTGTCAGCGGACTAGCGGACAATGAGCAGTTCTTC. The chain couples TRBV30 to TRBJ2-1, with 10 bases aligning to TRBD2. The CDR3 has 15 residues. Germline V gene lookup returns CDR1 GTSNPN and CDR2 SVGIG (reference sequence). J was trimmed by 5 bases and V by 0 bases; bases with no gene match: 4.

The chain uses TRBV5-1 and TRBJ2-7; TRBD2 matches at 12 bases. The CDR3 runs to 16 residues. V lost 3 bases, J lost 0 bases, and 4 bases stayed unmatched. The germline V gene has CDR1 SGHRS and CDR2 YFSETQ. CDR3 sequence (DNA): TGCGCCAGCAGCTGGACTAGCGGGGCAAGCTCCTACGAGCAGTACTTC. This codes for CASSWTSGASSYEQYF.

This sequence joins TRBV4-1 and TRBJ2-5, with D maybe TRBD1 (5 bases). This CDR3 has 15 residues. Trimming removed 1 base from V and 5 bases from J, with 14 bases in between. CDR1 and CDR2 (germline): MGHRA, YSYEKL. Here the CDR3 DNA reads TGCGCCAGCAGCCAAGGGGGCAGGGTCGATGAGACCCAGTACTTC. This encodes CASSQGGRVDETQYF.

The chain uses TRBV9 and TRBJ2-1, with TRBD1 matching over 11 bases. With V trimmed by 1 base and J by 9 bases, 6 bases remained unmatched. The CDR3 loop spans 15 amino acids. Looked up from germline, CDR1 is SGDLS and CDR2 is YYNGEE. CDR3 loop: CASSVLGQGGSEQFF. The CDR3 nucleotides read TGTGCCAGCAGCGTATTGGGACAGGGGGGCAGTGAGCAGTTCTTC.